A selection of T cell receptor beta chains follows, all from one sample in a study of blood T cell repertoires in COVID-19. Profiled with immunoSEQ multiplex PCR; TCRdb holds only in-frame clones, not every one. The sample holds some 140,000 clones, roughly four fifths seen once. Sequencing was done on a sample of peripheral blood. All receptors derive from a woman between 55 and 75 years old with acute or convalescent COVID-19. The CDR3 runs from the conserved cysteine through the conserved F or W. D genes are given only for firm matches. The size of a clone is reported for some rows only, either as once, few or many, or as a class for expanded clones.

V: TRBV7-9
D: NA
J: TRBJ1-5
size: NA
CDR3: CASSALLANQPQHF
DNA: TGTGCCAGCAGCGCCCTTCTAGCCAATCAGCCCCAGCATTTT

V: TRBV18
D: TRBD1
J: TRBJ1-1
size: NA
CDR3: CASSPGTGVQSTEAFF
DNA: TGTGCCAGCTCACCGGGGACAGGGGTTCAGAGCACTGAAGCTTTCTTT

V: TRBV6-5
D: NA
J: TRBJ2-5
size: NA
CDR3: CASGGGLGETQYF
DNA: TGTGCCAGCGGCGGGGGCTTAGGAGAGACCCAGTACTTC

V: TRBV5-1
D: NA
J: TRBJ1-1
size: NA
CDR3: CASSTLGGDNTEAFF
DNA: TGCGCCAGCAGCACTCTCGGAGGCGATAACACTGAAGCTTTCTTT

V: TRBV7-6
D: TRBD1
J: TRBJ1-3
size: NA
CDR3: CASSLGQGSSGNTIYF
DNA: TGTGCCAGCAGCTTAGGACAGGGAAGCTCTGGAAACACCATATATTTT

V: TRBV2
D: NA
J: TRBJ1-3
size: NA
CDR3: CASSFPSGGAYGNTIYF
DNA: TGTGCCAGCAGTTTCCCTTCTGGAGGGGCGTATGGAAACACCATATATTTT

V: TRBV5-1
D: NA
J: TRBJ1-5
size: NA
CDR3: CASSLVGGSNQPQHF
DNA: TGCGCCAGCAGCTTGGTCGGGGGTAGCAATCAGCCCCAGCATTTT

V: TRBV28
D: NA
J: TRBJ2-3
size: NA
CDR3: CASSWATSLSDTQYF
DNA: TGTGCCAGCAGTTGGGCTACTAGCCTCTCCGATACGCAGTATTTT

V: TRBV19
D: NA
J: TRBJ1-6
size: NA
CDR3: CASKPQGFNSPLHF
DNA: TGTGCCAGTAAGCCCCAGGGATTCAATTCACCCCTCCACTTT

V: TRBV7-9
D: TRBD1
J: TRBJ1-3
size: NA
CDR3: CASSLDRAGNTIYF
DNA: TGTGCCAGCAGCCTTGACAGGGCTGGAAACACCATATATTTT

V: TRBV9
D: NA
J: TRBJ2-1
size: NA
CDR3: CASSPLGGNEQFF
DNA: TGTGCCAGCAGCCCCCTCGGAGGCAATGAGCAGTTCTTC

V: TRBV3-1/TRBV3-2
D: TRBD1
J: TRBJ1-5
size: NA
CDR3: CASSPGQTALRQPQHF
DNA: TGTGCCAGCAGCCCGGGACAGACAGCCCTGAGACAGCCCCAGCATTTT

V: TRBV7-9
D: TRBD1
J: TRBJ1-3
size: few
CDR3: CASRETGQALTFSGNTIYF
DNA: TGTGCCAGCAGAGAAACGGGACAGGCTCTTACCTTCTCTGGAAACACCATATATTTT

V: TRBV28
D: TRBD1
J: TRBJ1-2
size: NA
CDR3: CASSLLGAGGASYGYTF
DNA: TGTGCCAGCAGTTTGTTGGGTGCAGGGGGCGCGTCCTATGGCTACACCTTC

V: TRBV5-1
D: TRBD1
J: TRBJ1-1
size: NA
CDR3: CASRQGSNTEAFF
DNA: TGCGCCAGCCGACAGGGGTCGAACACTGAAGCTTTCTTT